The present entry profiles one T cell receptor (beta chain) with its context. What it recognizes is unknown. This entry belongs to a study of cytomegalovirus exposure and HLA in healthy donors. Primers: 60 Vbeta forward and 13 Jbeta reverse. Original processing notes: As a later analysis found, there were 82 million or so unique TCR beta chains, of which roughly 11 million were shared. The data were produced by immunoSEQ multiplex PCR, yet TCRdb's version contains in-frame clones alone and is incomplete. V and J calls and clone size come straight from that table; D and trimming were deduced from the DNA. The data show 60,000 to 80,000 clones, with around 73% seen just once and 3% held by the top ten. Study results and caveats: Clonal expansion, a later analysis showed, was greater in HLA-associated TCR beta chains than in equally common others.

Sequenced input: PBMCs. The sequence derives from a girl aged 5-17 years in good health and CMV-seropositive.

The CDR3 region has the DNA TGTGCCACCAGCAGAGATAAGGCGGGAGCGCAGTATTTT. Protein sequence: CATSRDKAGAQYF. V is TRBV15 and J is TRBJ2-3; 7 bases are shared with TRBD2. The CDR3 sequence is 13 residues long. Germline V gene data show CDR1 as LNHNV and CDR2 as YYDKDF (reference sequence). J was trimmed by 10 bases and V by 0 bases; bases with no gene match: 4.